The clone carrying this T cell receptor (beta chain) was recorded many times. This sample is part of a study of T cells after yellow fever vaccination. Study background: Each low-cell-number fraction was prepared by means of SMART-Seq v4 Ultra Low Input.

The study made its TCR cDNA through 5'RACE template switching. That step introduced a universal primer site along with UMIs. TCRdb analysed the 5' RACE reads with MiXCR anew, one entry per CDR3 protein. The sample lists more than 45,000 distinct CDR3 sequences, around 6.2% seen once, with 30% to 35% in the top ten. CDR3 length: 14 residues. Germline values: CDR1 ENHRY, CDR2 SYGVKD. The germline V and J ends were trimmed by 11 bases and 1 base, with 15 bases remaining between them. Findings and caveats of the study: A small share of clonotypes appeared in both CD4 and CD8 compartments. Abundant bulk-derived clonotypes could contaminate FACS-sorted repertoires.

This sequence joins TRBV10-3 and TRBJ2-4; either TRBD1 or TRBD2 may fit D (5 bases each). This TCR was recovered from a man younger than 30 who received the YFV17D yellow fever vaccine. This specimen consisted of PBMCs, either bulk or a sorted T-cell subset (CD4+, CD8+, memory, or dextramer-sorted; not recorded which), obtained on the day of the yellow fever booster vaccination. The CDR3 DNA is TGTGCCGTACAGGATCCGGGGGCCAAAAACATTCAGTACTTC. It encodes CAVQDPGAKNIQYF.